This passage covers 6 T cell receptor beta chains from one sample sequenced in a study of blood T cell repertoires in COVID-19. The data were produced by immunoSEQ multiplex PCR, yet TCRdb's version contains in-frame clones alone and is incomplete. The table shows over 300,000 clones, with around 85% occurring only once. The sequencing input was peripheral blood. These receptors came from a human donor in a cohort sampled during active COVID-19.

The rearrangement uses TRBV6-2 or TRBV6-3 and TRBJ2-3; possibly TRBD2 for D (5 bases). V lost 1 base, J lost 11 bases, and 16 bases lay in between. This CDR3 is built from 14 residues. CDR1 is MNHEY, CDR2 SVGEGT, per germline. The CDR3 loop reads CASSYLASRGGQYF. As DNA, the CDR3 is TGTGCCAGCAGTTACTTGGCTAGCCGAGGTGGGCAGTATTTT.

The chain has TRBV2 and TRBJ1-1; 10 bases fit TRBD1. The CDR3 loop spans 17 amino acids. Germline CDR1 SNHLY, CDR2 FYNNEI. V lost 1 base, J lost 3 bases, and 8 bases stayed unmatched. CDR3 protein: CASSEEPGQGKDTEAFF. The CDR3, as DNA: TGTGCCAGCAGTGAAGAGCCGGGACAGGGGAAGGACACTGAAGCTTTCTTT.

The CDR3 sequence: CASARLRGYEQYF. The CDR3 coding sequence is TGCGCCAGCGCGCGACTTAGGGGTTACGAGCAGTACTTC. This chain joins TRBV5-1 and TRBJ2-7, with TRBD1 as a possible D gene (5 bases). CDR3 size: 13 residues. Germline values: CDR1 SGHRS, CDR2 YFSETQ. V was shortened by 7 bases and J by 4 bases, with 15 bases between the two germline ends. The whole variable domain, filled in from reference TRBV5-1 and TRBJ2-7, reads KAGVTQTPRYLIKTRGQQVTLSCSPISGHRSVSWYQQTPGQGLQFLFEYFSETQRNKGNFPGRFSGRQFSNSRSEMNVSTLELGDSALYLCASARLRGYEQYFGPGTRLTVT.

The chain couples TRBV5-1 to TRBJ2-7; TRBD1 agrees at 9 bases. V trimming: 0 bases; J trimming: 5 bases; junction bases outside the gene matches: 6. The CDR3 is made up of 15 amino acids. Germline V gives CDR1 SGHRS, CDR2 YFSETQ. The CDR3 spells CASSLVGQGIDEQYF. CDR3 coding DNA: TGCGCCAGCAGCTTGGTCGGACAGGGGATCGACGAGCAGTACTTC.

The chain uses TRBV5-1 and TRBJ1-1; D is undetermined. The germline V gene encodes CDR1 SGHRS and CDR2 YFSETQ. The V gene lost 6 bases and the J gene lost 2 bases, with 11 bases spanning the gap. The CDR3 is made up of 13 amino acids. In DNA, the CDR3 is TGCGCCAGCACCTCCGGTATAAACACTGAAGCTTTCTTT. This codes for CASTSGINTEAFF. Variable domain in full (rest from reference TRBV5-1 and TRBJ1-1): KAGVTQTPRYLIKTRGQQVTLSCSPISGHRSVSWYQQTPGQGLQFLFEYFSETQRNKGNFPGRFSGRQFSNSRSEMNVSTLELGDSALYLCASTSGINTEAFFGQGTRLTVV.

The chain employs TRBV19 and TRBJ1-1; the match to TRBD1 covers 8 bases. V shed 3 bases and J 4 bases; nucleotides not matched to a gene: 7. Germline CDR1 LNHDA, CDR2 SQIVND (reference sequence). CDR3 size: 15 residues. CDR3 bases: TGTGCCAGTAGTATGGGTGGTCAGGGGGCCACTGAAGCTTTCTTT. Amino acids: CASSMGGQGATEAFF.